Here is one T cell receptor beta chain with its context. Its matching antigen is unknown. The protocol was immunoSEQ multiplex PCR, while the TCRdb copy is restricted to in-frame clones and leaves out a portion. Counted here are approximately 100,000 clones, around 92% occurring once; the ten biggest clones make up 45%. The record originates from a study of T cell responses to AZD1222 COVID-19 vaccine. Germline-derived CDR1 and CDR2 are SEHNR and FQNEAQ (reference sequence). There are 15 residues in the CDR3. Trimming cost V 7 bases and J 4 bases, with 17 bases left between them. Study results and caveats: The donor cohort was predominantly white British with a female majority, and clonal diversity may have been underestimated. There were vaccine-associated CD4 TCRs across spike, dominant at 160-218 and 743-854. Rises in breadth and depth of Spike-specific TCRs came after two AZD1222 doses.

This chain uses TRBV7-9 with TRBJ1-3; tentative D call: TRBD1 (6 bases). The TCR sequence derives from an adult in good health. The source material was peripheral blood, sampled on day 0 of AZD1222 vaccination. CDR3 region: CASTPLGARGNTIYF. The CDR3 DNA sequence: TGTGCCAGCACCCCGCTGGGGGCGAGAGGAAACACCATATATTTT.